Shown below are 4 T cell receptor beta chains from a single sample sequenced in a study of beta chain features in type 1 diabetes. As every portion of the isolated RNA was reverse transcribed, the sequencing read expressed TCRB transcripts. The protocol was immunoSEQ multiplex PCR, while the TCRdb copy is restricted to in-frame clones and leaves out a portion. The sample has fewer than 15,000 clones, 65% seen once. General study results and limits: In every one of the four CD4+ subsets, TCRB CDR3s were moderately but significantly shorter in Type 1 diabetes patients.

Antigen specificity for these receptors is unknown. The material sequenced was stem cell memory CD4+ T cells from blood. These receptors originate from a woman younger than 30 with type 1 diabetes.

This clone has just a few counts. The chain recombines TRBV29-1 with TRBJ1-1; D unresolved. The CDR3 runs to 11 residues. The germline V gene encodes CDR1 SQVTM and CDR2 ANQGSEA. V gave up 4 bases and J gave up 1 base, with 4 bases separating them. The CDR3 DNA follows: TGCAGCGTTGTCAGGAACACTGAAGCTTTCTTT. It encodes CSVVRNTEAFF.

This chain joins TRBV5-4 and TRBJ2-1, with D possibly being TRBD2 (5 bases). Germline CDR1 and CDR2: SGHNT and YYREEE (reference sequence). There are 14 residues in the CDR3. Trimming stripped 0 bases from V and 8 bases from J, with 12 bases between. The chain's CDR3 is CASSLDRGSDEQFF. CDR3 nucleotide sequence: TGTGCCAGCAGCTTGGACCGGGGATCGGATGAGCAGTTCTTC.

The rearrangement joins TRBV29-1 to TRBJ2-3; 7 nucleotides agree with TRBD2. The CDR3 contains 14 residues. Per germline, CDR1 SQVTM and CDR2 ANQGSEA. V trimming: 2 bases; J trimming: 3 bases; junction bases outside the gene matches: 5. DNA of the CDR3: TGCAGCGTTGAAATAGGCGGGGGTACAGATACGCAGTATTTT. Translating it yields CSVEIGGGTDTQYF.

This rearrangement joins TRBV5-1 to TRBJ2-2; 7 bases line up with TRBD1. The CDR3 runs to 15 residues. The V and J ends lost 2 bases and 6 bases, in that order; junction bases with no gene match: 7. CDR1 is SGHRS and CDR2 is YFSETQ in the germline V gene. The CDR3, as DNA: TGCGCCAGCAGCTTCGGGACAGATTCCTCCGGGGAGCTGTTTTTT. This translates into CASSFGTDSSGELFF.